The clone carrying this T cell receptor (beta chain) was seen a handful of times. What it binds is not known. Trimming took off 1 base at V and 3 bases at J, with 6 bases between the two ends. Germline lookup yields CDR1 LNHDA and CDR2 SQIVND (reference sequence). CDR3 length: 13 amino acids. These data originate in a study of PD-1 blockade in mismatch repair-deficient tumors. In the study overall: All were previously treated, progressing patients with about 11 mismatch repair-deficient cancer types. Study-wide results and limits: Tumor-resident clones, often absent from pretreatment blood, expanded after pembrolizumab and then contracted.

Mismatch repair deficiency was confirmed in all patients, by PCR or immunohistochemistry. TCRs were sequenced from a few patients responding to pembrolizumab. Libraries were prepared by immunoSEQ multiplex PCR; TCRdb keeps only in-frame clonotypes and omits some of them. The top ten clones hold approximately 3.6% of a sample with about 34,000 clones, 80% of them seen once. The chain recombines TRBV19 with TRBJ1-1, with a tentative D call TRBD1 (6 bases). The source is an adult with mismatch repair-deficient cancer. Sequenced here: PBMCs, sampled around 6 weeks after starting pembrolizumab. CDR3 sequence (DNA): TGTGCCAGTAGTATAGGGACAGACACTGAAGCTTTCTTT. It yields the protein CASSIGTDTEAFF.